This is a list of T cell receptor beta chains from one sample in a study of identical twins. One entry per CDR3 protein results from TCRdb running MiXCR on the 5' RACE reads. The repertoire holds 1,800,000 or so distinct CDR3 sequences, with around 29% as singletons. The sequenced sample consisted of cord blood. The receptor set was obtained from a newborn girl in good health. CDR3s include the opening cysteine and the closing phenylalanine or tryptophan. Fields, in order: V gene, CDR3 protein.

TRBV5-1 | CASSLDAGNTIYF
TRBV6-6 | CASSYSPTGGTEAFF
TRBV29-1 | CSVQIQGQFF
TRBV2 | CASSPHDLPSYEQYF
TRBV12-5 | CASGLGQPQHF
TRBV20-1 | CSASTGGSYEQYF
TRBV2 | CASLLATTGELFF
TRBV10-2 | CASSTLGTVHYEQYF
TRBV5-6 | CASSSGRLRWLYSPLHF
TRBV12-3/TRBV12-4 | CASGFPRDEDRADTEAFF
TRBV12-3/TRBV12-4 | CASSPKGPNYEQYF
TRBV19 | CASSIDRTYEQYF
TRBV5-1 | CASSLVSRDGNEQFF
TRBV20-1 | CSALKGTAKNIQYF
TRBV28 | CASSQGPILTVGTQYF
TRBV5-4 | CASSQTGTVTDTQYF
TRBV29-1 | CSVGASTSGRPYNEQFF
TRBV29-1 | CSVVDTTNYGYTF
TRBV12-3/TRBV12-4 | CASSLSGRHYNEQFF
TRBV14 | CASRRGENTEAFF
TRBV7-9 | CASSLVQSQETQYF
TRBV9 | CASTAVPTSGVDTQYF
TRBV20-1 | CSAPEDSNNSPLHF
TRBV13 | CASSPTLAMNTQYF
TRBV5-1 | CASGPGLAGGLSKNIQYF
TRBV24-1 | CATSDSTGTRYNEQFF
TRBV7-8 | CASSSGLAGFKDTQYF
TRBV28 | CASGRPYEQYF
TRBV12-3/TRBV12-4 | CASSLNGKRGAEAFF
TRBV6-4 | CASRRSGQSTDTQYF
TRBV7-2 | CASSLATVMNTEAFF
TRBV20-1 | CSAADTRTDTQYF
TRBV5-1 | CASSLVSGRTGELFF
TRBV7-2 | CASSLRHSLSYEQYF
TRBV5-6 | CASSEAGSTGIPYSPLHF
TRBV6-1 | CASSGGPTYEQYF
TRBV2 | CASMGARPYEQYF
TRBV5-1 | CASSPTAKRTQYF
TRBV18 | CASSPPAPMPVRDTQYF
TRBV10-2 | CASIPSGSKETQYF